One and the same sample provided the 15 T cell receptor beta chains below, sequenced in a study of blood T cell repertoires in COVID-19. Clones were read by immunoSEQ multiplex PCR, and TCRdb kept only the in-frame ones, dropping some. The table has some 350,000 clones, around 90% seen once. Material: peripheral blood. Every receptor here comes from a human donor in a cohort sampled during active COVID-19.

This clone was observed many times. The chain joins TRBV2 to TRBJ1-1; no definite D call. CDR3 size: 14 residues. Germline V CDR1 and CDR2: SNHLY, FYNNEI. V lost 3 bases and J 0 bases, leaving 8 bases between the germline ends. The CDR3 DNA reads as TGTGCCAGCAGTGAGAGACTTCTGAACACTGAAGCTTTCTTT. Translating gives CASSERLLNTEAFF.

The chain uses TRBV18 and TRBJ2-3, with 12 bases aligning to TRBD2. Trimming removed 4 bases from V and 3 bases from J; junction bases left unmatched: 5. The CDR3 runs to 16 residues. Per the germline V gene, CDR1 is KGHSH and CDR2 is LQKENI. CDR3 sequence reads: CASSLSSGGATDTQYF. Here the CDR3 DNA reads TGTGCCAGCTCACTTTCTAGCGGGGGGGCAACAGATACGCAGTATTTT.

The chain carries TRBV11-2 and TRBJ1-2, with 11 bases that match TRBD1. This CDR3 spans 14 amino acids. Looked up from germline, CDR1 is SGHAT and CDR2 is FQNNGV. Trimming took 3 bases from V and 7 from J; bases not matched to a gene: 4. DNA of the CDR3: TGTGCCAGCAGCTTTGGACAGGGGGCGCGTGGCTACACCTTC. Amino acids: CASSFGQGARGYTF.

The chain combines TRBV6-5 with TRBJ1-5; 9 bases fit TRBD1. Germline CDR1 MNHEY, CDR2 SVGAGI. The V and J ends lost 7 bases and 8 bases, in that order; junction bases with no gene match: 9. This CDR3 is 14 amino acids long. This CDR3 is CASKLGTGFEPQHF. The CDR3 DNA is TGTGCCAGCAAGTTGGGGACAGGGTTTGAGCCCCAGCATTTT.

V usage is TRBV29-1 and J usage is TRBJ2-5; D is unclear. The CDR3 spans 12 residues. CDR1 is SQVTM and CDR2 is ANQGSEA in the germline V gene. Deletions cut 3 bases from V and 2 bases from J, with 7 bases between. The CDR3 region is CSVEWRQETQYF. The CDR3 DNA follows: TGCAGCGTTGAGTGGCGGCAAGAGACCCAGTACTTC.

The chain employs TRBV29-1 and TRBJ1-5; 8 nucleotides line up with TRBD1. V gave up 5 bases and J gave up 2 bases; unmatched junction bases: 8. Per germline, CDR1 SQVTM and CDR2 ANQGSEA. This CDR3 spans 15 amino acids. The CDR3 protein is CSVSNRGGGNQPQHF. The CDR3 DNA is TGCAGCGTTTCAAACAGGGGGGGAGGCAATCAGCCCCAGCATTTT. The full variable domain, rest sourced from reference TRBV29-1 and TRBJ1-5, is SAVISQKPSRDICQRGTSLTIQCQVDSQVTMMFWYRQQPGQSLTLIATANQGSEATYESGFVIDKFPISRPNLTFSTLTVSNMSPEDSSIYLCSVSNRGGGNQPQHFGDGTRLSIL.

The gene calls are TRBV27 and TRBJ2-2; D is undetermined. Germline V gene sequence: CDR1 MNHEY, CDR2 SMNVEV (reference sequence). V lost 6 bases to trimming and J lost 1 base, with 12 bases between them. The CDR3 loop spans 15 amino acids. CDR3 loop: CASSSAQRNTGELFF. The CDR3 region has the DNA TGTGCCAGCAGCTCAGCGCAGCGGAACACCGGGGAGCTGTTTTTT.

The rearrangement links TRBV25-1 to TRBJ2-7; the match to TRBD1 covers 8 bases. The V and J ends lost 5 bases and 3 bases, in that order; junction bases with no gene match: 9. This CDR3 is 15 amino acids long. CDR1 is MGHDK, CDR2 SYGVNS, per germline. This CDR3 reads CASSKTRTGHYEQYF. For the CDR3, the DNA is TGTGCCAGCAGTAAGACAAGGACAGGGCACTACGAGCAGTACTTC.

This clone was counted a single time. The chain combines TRBV7-2 with TRBJ2-5; 7 bases match TRBD2. There are 14 residues in the CDR3. In germline, CDR1 is SGHTA, CDR2 FQGNSA. The trim removed 4 bases at V and 5 bases at J, leaving 7 bases unmatched. The DNA of the CDR3 is TGTGCCAGCAGCTCCGCGGGAGAGGGGGAGACCCAGTACTTC. Protein: CASSSAGEGETQYF.

The chain links TRBV6-1 to TRBJ1-2, with 9 bases identical to TRBD1. CDR1 and CDR2 from the germline V gene are MNHNS and SASEGT. CDR3 length: 17 residues. V lost 4 bases and J lost 0; bases outside the gene matches: 9. The CDR3 is CASSVPGQGTSNYGYTF. CDR3 sequence (DNA): TGTGCCAGCAGTGTTCCGGGACAGGGAACTTCTAACTATGGCTACACCTTC.

The chain joins TRBV25-1 to TRBJ1-2, with unresolved D. CDR1 is MGHDK and CDR2 is SYGVNS in the germline V gene. The CDR3 is 12 residues long. V dropped 1 base and J dropped 12 bases, with 12 bases sitting between them. CDR3: CASSELRGKHTF. The CDR3 bases are TGTGCCAGCAGTGAATTAAGAGGCAAACACACCTTC.

This clone was counted between two and nine times. This chain connects TRBV11-2 to TRBJ2-7; 8 positions match TRBD2. CDR1 SGHAT and CDR2 FQNNGV come from the germline V gene. The ends lost 4 bases at V and 9 bases at J; junction bases unmatched: 17. The CDR3 length is 16 residues. The CDR3 spells CASSSSSGPGRWMQYF. For the CDR3, the DNA is TGTGCCAGCAGCTCCTCTAGCGGGCCAGGCCGCTGGATGCAGTACTTC.

This clone was seen a single time. V gene TRBV2 combines with J gene TRBJ2-1; possibly TRBD1 for D (5 bases). Germline assignment: CDR1 SNHLY and CDR2 FYNNEI. The CDR3 covers 10 residues. Trimming took off 4 bases at V and 10 bases at J, with 5 bases between the two ends. CDR3 region: CASSAGEQFF. CDR3 DNA sequence: TGTGCCAGCAGTGCAGGGGAGCAGTTCTTC.

This chain joins TRBV5-1 and TRBJ1-5; D is possibly TRBD1 (6 bases). V was cut by 1 base and J by 6 bases, with 14 bases left in between. CDR1 SGHRS and CDR2 YFSETQ come from the germline V gene. This CDR3 comprises 15 residues. CDR3 in DNA: TGCGCCAGCAGCTTGAGCGGGGGCCTCACTCAGCCCCAGCATTTT. Amino acid sequence: CASSLSGGLTQPQHF.

This chain joins TRBV28 and TRBJ1-1, with 10 bases identical to TRBD1. The junction had 7 bases not matched to a gene; V was cut back by 5 bases and J by 7 bases. The germline CDR1 and CDR2 sequences are MDHEN and SYDVKM. The CDR3 is made up of 14 amino acids. The CDR3 loop is CASSARTGGGEAFF. CDR3 in DNA: TGTGCCAGCAGTGCCCGGACAGGGGGAGGTGAAGCTTTCTTT.